A selection of T cell receptor beta chains follows, all from one sample in a study of brain T cells in children with intractable seizures. Repertoires were generated with immunoSEQ multiplex PCR, while TCRdb's copy carries only in-frame clones and drops some. The table has under 400,000 clones, over 85% seen once; the top ten hold 4.5% to 7%. This sample comprised peripheral blood, obtained around 5 months after surgery. The receptors derive from a boy in the first two years of life with tuberous sclerosis and intractable seizures. CDR3s include the opening cysteine and the closing phenylalanine or tryptophan. The D gene is left open where the match is weak. Not every row has a clone size; where given, it reads once, few, many or a size class.

clone_size: once
v_call: TRBV28
j_call: TRBJ2-3
d_call: -
cdr3_nt: TGTGCCAGCAGCTTCGCCAGAAGCACAGATACGCAGTATTTT
cdr3_aa: CASSFARSTDTQYF

clone_size: -
v_call: TRBV9
j_call: TRBJ2-1
d_call: -
cdr3_nt: TGTGCCAGCAGCGTAGAGGACTACCCATACAATGAGCAGTTCTTC
cdr3_aa: CASSVEDYPYNEQFF

clone_size: -
v_call: TRBV9
j_call: TRBJ1-6
d_call: TRBD1
cdr3_nt: TGTGCCAGCAGCGTAGCAGGACAGGGTTATTCACCCCTCCACTTT
cdr3_aa: CASSVAGQGYSPLHF

clone_size: -
v_call: TRBV11-3
j_call: TRBJ2-1
d_call: -
cdr3_nt: TGTGCCAGCAGCTTAGAGGGAGGCATTTCCAATACTTACTCCTACAATGAGCAGTTCTTC
cdr3_aa: CASSLEGGISNTYSYNEQFF

clone_size: -
v_call: TRBV9
j_call: TRBJ2-6
d_call: TRBD1
cdr3_nt: TGTGCCAGCAGCGTAGGAAGGGGGCTTAGCTCTGGGGCCAACGTCCTGACTTTC
cdr3_aa: CASSVGRGLSSGANVLTF

clone_size: -
v_call: TRBV14
j_call: TRBJ2-3
d_call: -
cdr3_nt: TGTGCCAGCAGCCCACAGGTTTCCCTACTAGATACGCAGTATTTT
cdr3_aa: CASSPQVSLLDTQYF

clone_size: -
v_call: TRBV28
j_call: TRBJ2-1
d_call: TRBD2
cdr3_nt: TGTGCCAGCAGTCCGCGACTGTCTAGCGGGACTGACAATGAGCAGTTCTTC
cdr3_aa: CASSPRLSSGTDNEQFF

clone_size: -
v_call: TRBV19
j_call: TRBJ2-1
d_call: -
cdr3_nt: TGTGCCAGCGGCTTATCTACCTACAATGAGCAGTTCTTC
cdr3_aa: CASGLSTYNEQFF

clone_size: -
v_call: TRBV9
j_call: TRBJ2-7
d_call: TRBD1
cdr3_nt: TGTGCCAGCAGCTTCGGGACAGGAGTGGGGGACGAGCAGTACTTC
cdr3_aa: CASSFGTGVGDEQYF

clone_size: -
v_call: TRBV9
j_call: TRBJ1-4
d_call: -
cdr3_nt: TGTGCCAGCAGCGTAGCTGGGGGGGCGTCTAATGAAAAACTGTTTTTT
cdr3_aa: CASSVAGGASNEKLFF

clone_size: -
v_call: TRBV6-2/TRBV6-3
j_call: TRBJ1-6
d_call: -
cdr3_nt: TGTGCCAGCAGTTTCCTCCCCAGGGCTCGGAATTCACCCCTCCACTTT
cdr3_aa: CASSFLPRARNSPLHF

clone_size: -
v_call: TRBV5-5
j_call: TRBJ2-5
d_call: -
cdr3_nt: TGTGCCAGCAGCTTCCCGGGACTCACGGGGGAGACCCAGTACTTC
cdr3_aa: CASSFPGLTGETQYF

clone_size: -
v_call: TRBV7-6
j_call: TRBJ2-1
d_call: -
cdr3_nt: TGTGCCAGCAGCTTAGTAGCGAGTGAGCAGTTCTTC
cdr3_aa: CASSLVASEQFF

clone_size: once
v_call: TRBV21-1
j_call: TRBJ2-2
d_call: -
cdr3_nt: TGTGCCAGCAGCAAAGGGACAAACACCGGGGAGCTGTTTTTT
cdr3_aa: CASSKGTNTGELFF

clone_size: -
v_call: TRBV7-9
j_call: TRBJ2-6
d_call: -
cdr3_nt: TGTGCCAGCAGCTTCGGAGCGAGCTCTGGGGCCAACGTCCTGACTTTC
cdr3_aa: CASSFGASSGANVLTF

clone_size: -
v_call: TRBV27
j_call: TRBJ2-1
d_call: TRBD2
cdr3_nt: TGTGCCAGCAGCCTAGCGGGAGGGTCCAATGAGCAGTTCTTC
cdr3_aa: CASSLAGGSNEQFF

clone_size: -
v_call: TRBV7-2
j_call: TRBJ2-1
d_call: -
cdr3_nt: TGTGCCAGCAGCTTCACAGGGATGAGTTACAATGAGCAGTTCTTC
cdr3_aa: CASSFTGMSYNEQFF

clone_size: -
v_call: TRBV12-3/TRBV12-4
j_call: TRBJ2-3
d_call: -
cdr3_nt: TGTGCCAGCAGTTTATACGATACGCAGTATTTT
cdr3_aa: CASSLYDTQYF

clone_size: -
v_call: TRBV7-9
j_call: TRBJ2-2
d_call: -
cdr3_nt: TGTGCCAGCAGCTTTCCCGGGGAGCTGTTTTTT
cdr3_aa: CASSFPGELFF

clone_size: -
v_call: TRBV7-6
j_call: TRBJ1-2
d_call: -
cdr3_nt: TGTGCCAGCAGCTTAACGAAGGACTATGGCTACACCTTC
cdr3_aa: CASSLTKDYGYTF

clone_size: -
v_call: TRBV11-3
j_call: TRBJ2-3
d_call: -
cdr3_nt: TGTGCCAGCAGCTTAGGAGCCAGCACAGATACGCAGTATTTT
cdr3_aa: CASSLGASTDTQYF

clone_size: few
v_call: TRBV28
j_call: TRBJ1-1
d_call: -
cdr3_nt: TGTGCCAGTGTCTCGGGGGTTTCCAGGAACACTGAAGCTTTCTTT
cdr3_aa: CASVSGVSRNTEAFF

clone_size: -
v_call: TRBV6-5
j_call: TRBJ1-1
d_call: -
cdr3_nt: TGTGCCAGCACCTTCGAGACAGTGAACACTGAAGCTTTCTTT
cdr3_aa: CASTFETVNTEAFF

clone_size: -
v_call: TRBV7-9
j_call: TRBJ2-6
d_call: -
cdr3_nt: TGTGCCAGCAGCTTAACCCCAGCGAACGTCCTGACTTTC
cdr3_aa: CASSLTPANVLTF

clone_size: -
v_call: TRBV30
j_call: TRBJ1-1
d_call: -
cdr3_nt: TGTGCCTGGACCAAAACAGGATTCAACATGAACACTGAAGCTTTCTTT
cdr3_aa: CAWTKTGFNMNTEAFF

clone_size: -
v_call: TRBV11-2
j_call: TRBJ1-2
d_call: TRBD1
cdr3_nt: TGTGCCAGCAGCCTCCGGGACAGGGATGACTACACCTTC
cdr3_aa: CASSLRDRDDYTF

clone_size: -
v_call: TRBV29-1
j_call: TRBJ1-5
d_call: -
cdr3_nt: TGCAGCGTTGTCACAAACAGCAATCAGCCCCAGCATTTT
cdr3_aa: CSVVTNSNQPQHF

clone_size: -
v_call: TRBV11-2
j_call: TRBJ1-2
d_call: -
cdr3_nt: TGTGCCAGCAGCCTTCGATGGGACAACTATGGCTACACCTTC
cdr3_aa: CASSLRWDNYGYTF

clone_size: -
v_call: TRBV5-6
j_call: TRBJ2-3
d_call: -
cdr3_nt: TGTGCCAGCAGTAAGGGGAAGATCCGAGATACGCAGTATTTT
cdr3_aa: CASSKGKIRDTQYF

clone_size: -
v_call: TRBV29-1
j_call: TRBJ1-2
d_call: TRBD1
cdr3_nt: TGCAGCTTCCGGGACAGGGCCTATGGCTACACCTTC
cdr3_aa: CSFRDRAYGYTF

clone_size: -
v_call: TRBV18
j_call: TRBJ2-1
d_call: -
cdr3_nt: TGTGCCAGCTCACCGGCCGGGGGCTACAATGAGCAGTTCTTC
cdr3_aa: CASSPAGGYNEQFF

clone_size: -
v_call: TRBV24-1
j_call: TRBJ2-5
d_call: -
cdr3_nt: TGTGCCACCAGTACCGGGACGGAAGAGACCCAGTACTTC
cdr3_aa: CATSTGTEETQYF

clone_size: -
v_call: TRBV3-1/TRBV3-2
j_call: TRBJ2-2
d_call: -
cdr3_nt: TGTGCCAGCAGCCATCTAGGGGGGGGAAACACCGGGGAGCTGTTTTTT
cdr3_aa: CASSHLGGGNTGELFF

clone_size: -
v_call: TRBV20-1
j_call: TRBJ2-7
d_call: TRBD2
cdr3_nt: TGCAGTGCTAGTCCAATACTAGCGGAATCCTACGAGCAGTACTTC
cdr3_aa: CSASPILAESYEQYF

clone_size: -
v_call: TRBV7-8
j_call: TRBJ1-3
d_call: -
cdr3_nt: TGTGCCAGCAGCTTGAGCACAGCCTCTTCCTCTGGAAACACCATATATTTT
cdr3_aa: CASSLSTASSSGNTIYF

clone_size: -
v_call: TRBV2
j_call: TRBJ1-1
d_call: -
cdr3_nt: TGTGCCAGCAGTGACAGGAGGGGGACTGAAGCTTTCTTT
cdr3_aa: CASSDRRGTEAFF

clone_size: -
v_call: TRBV7-6
j_call: TRBJ2-1
d_call: TRBD2
cdr3_nt: TGTGCCAGCAGCACGAGTGGGACGGGAGGGTGGAGTGAGCAGTTCTTC
cdr3_aa: CASSTSGTGGWSEQFF

clone_size: -
v_call: TRBV9
j_call: TRBJ2-7
d_call: -
cdr3_nt: TGTGCCAGCAGCGTAGAGGCCGACGGGAGCTCCTACGAGCAGTACTTC
cdr3_aa: CASSVEADGSSYEQYF

clone_size: few
v_call: TRBV3-1/TRBV3-2
j_call: TRBJ1-5
d_call: -
cdr3_nt: TGTGCCAGCAGCCAAGGGACAGTCCGCAATCAGCCCCAGCATTTT
cdr3_aa: CASSQGTVRNQPQHF

clone_size: -
v_call: TRBV7-9
j_call: TRBJ1-4
d_call: -
cdr3_nt: TGTGCCAGCAGCTTAGACGATTCGAAACTGTTTTTT
cdr3_aa: CASSLDDSKLFF

clone_size: -
v_call: TRBV11-1
j_call: TRBJ2-7
d_call: -
cdr3_nt: TGTGCCAGCAGCCCCTCGGGGGCCTACGAGCAGTACTTC
cdr3_aa: CASSPSGAYEQYF

clone_size: -
v_call: TRBV6-5
j_call: TRBJ2-1
d_call: TRBD2
cdr3_nt: TGTGCCAGCAGGTCTAGCGGGGGAACCAATGAGCAGTTCTTC
cdr3_aa: CASRSSGGTNEQFF